This passage covers 30 T cell receptor beta chains from one sample sequenced in a study of blood T cell repertoires in COVID-19. Method: immunoSEQ multiplex PCR; TCRdb's copy keeps in-frame clones and lacks some. The table has around 33,000 clones, roughly 80% seen once. Material for sequencing was peripheral blood. The origin of the receptors is a man older than 75 with active or convalescent COVID-19.

The rearrangement uses TRBV30 and TRBJ2-2, with 9 positions matching TRBD2. This CDR3 has 14 amino acids. Germline trimming cut 5 bases from V and 6 bases from J; bases unmatched to any gene: 7. Looked up from germline, CDR1 is GTSNPN and CDR2 is SVGIG (reference sequence). CDR3 protein: CAWEGLAFAGELFF. CDR3 coding DNA: TGTGCCTGGGAGGGACTAGCCTTCGCCGGGGAGCTGTTTTTT.

The chain joins TRBV30 to TRBJ1-1; D is unresolved. Germline V gene data show CDR1 as GTSNPN and CDR2 as SVGIG (reference sequence). Trimming removed 3 bases from V and 1 base from J, with 9 bases in between. This CDR3 has 13 residues. CDR3 DNA: TGTGCCTGGAGGGGCCACAAGAACACTGAAGCTTTCTTT. Its translation is CAWRGHKNTEAFF.

The gene calls are TRBV30 and TRBJ2-7; the match to TRBD1 covers 9 bases. The CDR3 extends over 15 amino acids. Germline values: CDR1 GTSNPN, CDR2 SVGIG (reference sequence). V shed 5 bases, J shed 4 bases, and the junction held 12 bases outside the gene matches. The CDR3 DNA is TGTGCCTGGGAAACAACAGGGGGCGCGGGGTACGAGCAGTACTTC. It codes for CAWETTGGAGYEQYF.

V is TRBV27 and J is TRBJ2-7, with 7 nucleotides matching TRBD1. Germline assignment: CDR1 MNHEY and CDR2 SMNVEV (reference sequence). The junction had 5 bases not matched to a gene; V was cut back by 3 bases and J by 6 bases. The CDR3 loop spans 13 amino acids. The CDR3 spells CASSFKGATEQYF. The CDR3, as DNA: TGTGCCAGCAGTTTCAAGGGGGCTACCGAGCAGTACTTC.

This clone is deemed medium-sized. The chain recombines TRBV5-1 with TRBJ2-6; 7 nucleotides line up with TRBD2. CDR3 length equals 14 residues. Germline V lookup: CDR1 SGHRS, CDR2 YFSETQ. V was pared by 6 bases and J by 4 bases, with 4 bases of the junction left unmatched. This CDR3 reads CASTSGQGANVLTF. Written as DNA, the CDR3 is TGCGCCAGCACTAGCGGCCAAGGGGCCAACGTCCTGACTTTC.

The chain uses TRBV10-2 and TRBJ2-3; no clear D gene. The CDR3 has 16 residues. V lost 0 bases and J lost 3, with 13 bases in between. The germline gives CDR1 WSHSY, CDR2 SAAADI. CDR3 sequence (DNA): TGCGCCAGCAGTGAGTCAAATCCCTGGGCGACAGATACGCAGTATTTT. It yields the protein CASSESNPWATDTQYF.

CDR3 residues: CASSRGLAGALKETQYF. CDR3 DNA: TGTGCCAGTAGTAGGGGACTAGCGGGAGCTTTGAAAGAGACCCAGTACTTC. The V gene is TRBV19, the J gene TRBJ2-5; 14 bases map to TRBD2. V lost 4 bases, J lost 3 bases, and 7 bases stayed unmatched. CDR1 is LNHDA and CDR2 is SQIVND in the germline V gene (reference sequence). This CDR3 comprises 17 residues. Filled out from reference TRBV19 and TRBJ2-5, the complete variable domain reads DGGITQSPKYLFRKEGQNVTLSCEQNLNHDAMYWYRQDPGQGLRLIYYSQIVNDFQKGDIAEGYSVSREKKESFPLTVTSAQKNPTAFYLCASSRGLAGALKETQYFGPGTRLLVL.

This chain connects TRBV11-2 to TRBJ2-7; no definite D call. CDR1 and CDR2 (germline): SGHAT, FQNNGV. The length of the CDR3 is 15 residues. V was trimmed by 2 bases and J by 2 bases, leaving 13 bases between them. This CDR3 reads CASSLRQVKAYEQYF. CDR3 coding DNA: TGTGCCAGCAGCTTACGTCAGGTGAAAGCCTACGAGCAGTACTTC. The entire variable domain, with the rest obtained from reference TRBV11-2 and TRBJ2-7, is as follows: EAGVAQSPRYKIIEKRQSVAFWCNPISGHATLYWYQQILGQGPKLLIQFQNNGVVDDSQLPKDRFSAERLKGVDSTLKIQPAKLEDSAVYLCASSLRQVKAYEQYFGPGTRLTVT.

The chain is built from TRBV13 and TRBJ2-3; the D is unclear. This CDR3 is 18 amino acids long. V lost 2 bases to trimming and J lost 0 bases, with 18 bases between them. Germline CDR1 PRHDT, CDR2 FYEKMQ (reference sequence). The CDR3 region is CASSLLTSNSPSTDTQYF. The CDR3 DNA is TGTGCCAGCAGCTTACTCACTTCGAACAGCCCTAGCACAGATACGCAGTATTTT.

In its sample, this clone ranks as medium-sized. The J gene is TRBJ2-7, the V gene TRBV6-5; 8 bases agree with TRBD1. CDR3 length equals 15 residues. Germline-derived CDR1 and CDR2 are MNHEY and SVGAGI. V lost 2 bases, J lost 4 bases, and 7 bases stayed unmatched. The CDR3 nucleotides read TGTGCCAGCAGTTACATGGCAGGGGGCAGGTACGAGCAGTACTTC. This encodes CASSYMAGGRYEQYF.

The rearrangement links TRBV28 to TRBJ1-1; no firm D call. V lost 10 bases and J lost 4, with 13 bases in between. Germline CDR1 MDHEN, CDR2 SYDVKM. The CDR3 spans 12 residues. The CDR3 reads CATVTPVTEAFF. The CDR3 region has the DNA TGTGCCACCGTTACCCCGGTCACTGAAGCTTTCTTT.

The chain joins TRBV5-6 to TRBJ1-2; no clear D gene. Trimming removed 2 bases from V and 6 bases from J, with 11 bases in between. The CDR3 covers 13 residues. The germline CDR1 and CDR2 sequences are SGHDT and YYEEEE. CDR3 bases: TGTGCCAGCAGCTTTTCCCGCGGGGATGGCTACACCTTC. This codes for CASSFSRGDGYTF.

The genes are TRBV4-3 and TRBJ2-2; D is perhaps TRBD1 (6 bases). CDR1 and CDR2 (germline): LGHNA, YSLEER. CDR3 length equals 15 residues. V gave up 4 bases and J gave up 1 base, with 10 bases separating them. The CDR3, as DNA: TGCGCCAGCAGCCTCTCGGACAGGAACACCGGGGAGCTGTTTTTT. Translating it yields CASSLSDRNTGELFF.

The chain's CDR3 is CASSRQGGNTEAFF. The CDR3 DNA reads as TGTGCCAGCAGTCGACAGGGCGGCAACACTGAAGCTTTCTTT. The chain combines TRBV6-5 with TRBJ1-1, with TRBD1 matching over 7 bases. The CDR3 loop spans 14 amino acids. Trimming cost V 5 bases and J 2 bases; bases outside gene matches: 5. Germline loops: CDR1 MNHEY, CDR2 SVGAGI.

The chain combines TRBV4-2 with TRBJ2-2, with 8 bases matching TRBD2. V shed 1 base and J 7 bases; nucleotides not matched to a gene: 8. The CDR3 contains 16 residues. CDR1 and CDR2 from the germline V gene are LGHNA and YNFKEQ. CDR3 loop: CASSQVWTSLVGELFF. CDR3 in DNA: TGTGCCAGCAGCCAAGTTTGGACTAGCCTGGTCGGGGAGCTGTTTTTT.

This clone was observed a handful of times. This chain links TRBV18 with TRBJ2-2; TRBD1 agrees at 8 bases. The V gene end was trimmed by 0 bases and the J gene end by 6 bases; junction bases not matched to a gene: 6. There are 16 residues in the CDR3. CDR1 KGHSH and CDR2 LQKENI come from the germline V gene. The CDR3 reads CASSPPTGGNSGELFF. DNA for the CDR3: TGTGCCAGCTCACCACCAACAGGGGGGAATTCCGGGGAGCTGTTTTTT.

This clone has only a few counts. The chain couples TRBV5-1 to TRBJ2-6; TRBD2 might be the D (6 bases). The CDR3 contains 16 residues. Germline CDR1 reads SGHRS; CDR2 reads YFSETQ. Trimming removed 0 bases from V and 3 bases from J, with 10 bases in between. In DNA, the CDR3 is TGCGCCAGCAGCTTGGCGGGGACTGATGGGGCCAACGTCCTGACTTTC. This encodes CASSLAGTDGANVLTF. Using reference TRBV5-1 and TRBJ2-6 for the parts outside the CDR3, the full variable domain is KAGVTQTPRYLIKTRGQQVTLSCSPISGHRSVSWYQQTPGQGLQFLFEYFSETQRNKGNFPGRFSGRQFSNSRSEMNVSTLELGDSALYLCASSLAGTDGANVLTFGAGSRLTVL.

This chain links TRBV15 with TRBJ2-1, with TRBD1 matching 8 bases. Germline lookup yields CDR1 LNHNV and CDR2 YYDKDF (reference sequence). The CDR3 has 15 residues. The J segment lost 4 bases and the V segment lost 0 bases, leaving 2 bases of the junction unmatched. The CDR3 DNA reads as TGTGCCACCAGCAGAGACGGACAGGGATACAATGAGCAGTTCTTC. Protein: CATSRDGQGYNEQFF.

V usage is TRBV10-3 and J usage is TRBJ2-7; TRBD1 aligns across 10 bases. J lost 5 bases, V lost 7 bases, and 14 bases had no gene match. The CDR3 runs 16 residues. Per the germline V gene, CDR1 is ENHRY and CDR2 is SYGVKD. CDR3 amino acids: CAITLGRTGGQDEQYF. The CDR3 DNA sequence: TGTGCCATCACCCTAGGACGGACAGGGGGGCAGGACGAGCAGTACTTC.

The J gene is TRBJ1-4, the V gene TRBV28; a possible D gene is TRBD1 (5 bases). The CDR3 spans 12 residues. V lost 7 bases and J lost 8, with 11 bases in between. Germline CDR1 and CDR2: MDHEN and SYDVKM. Here the CDR3 DNA reads TGTGCCAGCACAGGGTATGAAGAAAAACTGTTTTTT. It yields the protein CASTGYEEKLFF.

V gene TRBV29-1 combines with J gene TRBJ2-3; 8 bases fit TRBD2. The V and J ends lost 8 bases and 5 bases, in that order; junction bases with no gene match: 9. The CDR3 has 13 amino acids. CDR1 SQVTM and CDR2 ANQGSEA come from the germline V gene. The CDR3 sequence is CSHVGSGGDTQYF. CDR3 DNA: TGCAGCCACGTGGGAAGCGGGGGAGATACGCAGTATTTT.

This clone appeared once. The V and J genes are TRBV6-1 and TRBJ1-1; 8 bases line up with TRBD1. CDR3 length equals 18 residues. Germline V gene sequence: CDR1 MNHNS, CDR2 SASEGT. V lost 0 bases, J lost 10 bases, and 19 bases stayed unmatched. CDR3 in amino acids: CASSEARAGGAWLTGAFF. The CDR3 DNA is TGTGCCAGCAGTGAAGCCAGGGCAGGGGGCGCTTGGTTAACAGGAGCTTTCTTT.

The rearrangement joins TRBV7-9 to TRBJ2-5, with TRBD2 matching 14 bases. V lost 5 bases, J lost 4 bases, and 9 bases stayed unmatched. Germline V gene data show CDR1 as SEHNR and CDR2 as FQNEAQ (reference sequence). The CDR3 is 17 residues long. The CDR3 loop reads CASSRGLAGVGRETQYF. In nucleotides, the CDR3 is TGTGCCAGCAGCCGGGGACTAGCGGGAGTAGGCCGAGAGACCCAGTACTTC.

CDR3 residues: CASSLTSYEQYF. CDR3 in DNA: TGTGCCAGCAGTCTTACATCCTACGAGCAGTACTTC. The rearrangement uses TRBV2 and TRBJ2-7; D gene uncertain. The CDR3 length is 12 residues. The ends were cut back, 5 bases at V and 1 base at J, with 6 bases in the middle. Germline CDR1 is SNHLY and CDR2 is FYNNEI.

This rearrangement joins TRBV6-2 or TRBV6-3 to TRBJ2-7; 7 positions agree with TRBD2. Per germline, CDR1 MNHEY and CDR2 SVGEGT. This CDR3 spans 15 amino acids. With 5 bases clipped from V and 3 bases from J, the junction kept 10 bases outside the gene matches. CDR3: CASSRMAGAIYEQYF. The CDR3 bases are TGTGCCAGCAGTCGAATGGCGGGAGCGATCTACGAGCAGTACTTC.

The sample holds a few counts of this clone. The V and J genes are TRBV10-3 and TRBJ1-1, with D perhaps TRBD1 (6 bases). The CDR3 extends over 16 amino acids. Trimming took off 3 bases at V and 3 bases at J, with 17 bases between the two ends. Germline CDR1 ENHRY, CDR2 SYGVKD. The CDR3 reads CAISDQRGGRDTEAFF. As DNA, the CDR3 is TGTGCCATCAGTGATCAACGAGGGGGTCGTGACACTGAAGCTTTCTTT.

The V and J genes are TRBV4-2 and TRBJ2-2; the match to TRBD1 covers 10 bases. Germline V gene sequence: CDR1 LGHNA, CDR2 YNFKEQ. The length of the CDR3 is 16 residues. V lost 4 bases and J lost 2; bases outside the gene matches: 4. CDR3 DNA sequence: TGTGCCAGCAGCCGAGGGACAGGGGCAAACACCGGGGAGCTGTTTTTT. Translation gives CASSRGTGANTGELFF.

The chain combines TRBV5-1 with TRBJ1-1; 9 positions match TRBD1. V lost 2 bases to trimming and J lost 4 bases; unmatched junction nucleotides: 6. The CDR3 totals 15 residues. Germline-derived CDR1 and CDR2 are SGHRS and YFSETQ. The CDR3 here is CASSFIQGAVTEAFF. CDR3 coding DNA: TGCGCCAGCAGCTTTATACAGGGGGCCGTCACTGAAGCTTTCTTT.

The V call is TRBV7-9, the J call TRBJ2-1, with a weak D call TRBD2 (6 bases). V lost 3 bases, J lost 7 bases, and 10 bases lay in between. The CDR3 sequence is 13 residues long. Germline loops: CDR1 SEHNR, CDR2 FQNEAQ (reference sequence). In DNA, the CDR3 is TGTGCCAGCAGCTTTAACGGGGGAAATGAGCAGTTCTTC. Amino acid sequence: CASSFNGGNEQFF.

This CDR3 reads CAWSVSRQPSGNTIYF. CDR3 coding DNA: TGTGCCTGGAGTGTTTCCCGACAGCCGTCTGGAAACACCATATATTTT. The genes are TRBV30 and TRBJ1-3; perhaps TRBD1 as D (5 bases). Germline CDR1 GTSNPN, CDR2 SVGIG (reference sequence). The V gene lost 0 bases and the J gene lost 1 base, with 13 bases spanning the gap. The CDR3 runs 16 residues.